Below, 9 T cell receptor beta chains from the same sample are listed, as sequenced in a study of blood T cell repertoires in COVID-19. Produced via immunoSEQ multiplex PCR; TCRdb's table is partial and in-frame only. The sample yields 150,000 to 200,000 clones, roughly 86% seen once. Sequencing used peripheral blood. Every receptor here comes from a man aged 70-80 years with acute or convalescent COVID-19.

The gene calls are TRBV9 and TRBJ1-5; 8 bases fit TRBD1. This CDR3 comprises 17 residues. Germline V gives CDR1 SGDLS, CDR2 YYNGEE. With 5 bases clipped from V and 4 bases from J, the junction kept 14 bases outside the gene matches. CDR3 loop: CASSKYPGTGLNQPQHF. CDR3 nucleotides: TGTGCCAGCAGTAAGTACCCCGGGACAGGACTTAATCAGCCCCAGCATTTT.

This chain joins TRBV9 and TRBJ1-2; D is unclear. This CDR3 has 16 amino acids. In germline, CDR1 is SGDLS, CDR2 YYNGEE. V gave up 0 bases and J gave up 0 bases, with 12 bases separating them. The CDR3 DNA is TGTGCCAGCAGCGTAGACCCGCGGGCTGCTAACTATGGCTACACCTTC. Residues: CASSVDPRAANYGYTF.

This chain's CDR3 is CASSQDRQGASGNTIYF. The CDR3 DNA is TGTGCCAGCAGCCAAGATAGGCAGGGGGCCTCTGGAAACACCATATATTTT. This rearrangement joins TRBV14 to TRBJ1-3, with TRBD1 identical over 8 bases. The CDR3 is 17 amino acids. Germline loops: CDR1 SGHDN, CDR2 FVKESK. Germline trimming cut 0 bases from V and 0 bases from J; bases unmatched to any gene: 4. Combining the CDR3 with reference TRBV14 and TRBJ1-3 gives the whole variable domain EAGVTQFPSHSVIEKGQTVTLRCDPISGHDNLYWYRRVMGKEIKFLLHFVKESKQDESGMPNNRFLAERTGGTYSTLKVQPAELEDSGVYFCASSQDRQGASGNTIYFGEGSWLTVV.

V gene TRBV4-3 combines with J gene TRBJ2-5, with 7 bases lining up with TRBD1. Per germline, CDR1 LGHNA and CDR2 YSLEER. The CDR3 length is 14 residues. J was trimmed by 5 bases and V by 0 bases; bases with no gene match: 3. This chain's CDR3 is CASSQDTGEETQYF. In DNA, the CDR3 is TGCGCCAGCAGCCAAGATACAGGGGAGGAGACCCAGTACTTC.

The chain joins TRBV19 to TRBJ1-6, with D possibly matching TRBD1 (5 bases). CDR1 LNHDA and CDR2 SQIVND come from the germline V gene (reference sequence). Between the trimmed V and J ends, which lost 5 bases and 5 bases, there was a span of 10 bases. This CDR3 has 14 amino acids. In DNA, the CDR3 is TGTGCCAGTAGTTTGGGCAGGGATAATTCACCCCTCCACTTT. This translates into CASSLGRDNSPLHF.

The V gene is TRBV7-2, the J gene TRBJ2-7; D remains ambiguous. V was cut by 3 bases and J by 2 bases, with 5 bases left in between. Germline V CDR1 and CDR2: SGHTA, FQGNSA. The CDR3 is made up of 12 amino acids. CDR3 loop: CASSFVPYEQYF. The CDR3, as DNA: TGTGCCAGCAGCTTCGTCCCCTACGAGCAGTACTTC.

J is TRBJ1-6 and V is TRBV12-3 or TRBV12-4, with TRBD1 matching over 7 bases. This CDR3 has 13 amino acids. V lost 5 bases to trimming and J lost 9 bases; unmatched junction nucleotides: 4. The CDR3 protein is CASSGTEVSPLHF. The CDR3, as DNA: TGTGCCAGCAGTGGGACAGAAGTTTCACCCCTCCACTTT.

The chain is built from TRBV19 and TRBJ1-4; 8 nucleotides line up with TRBD1. Germline V lookup: CDR1 LNHDA, CDR2 SQIVND (reference sequence). V lost 5 bases to trimming and J lost 8 bases; unmatched junction nucleotides: 10. There are 15 residues in the CDR3. The CDR3 bases are TGTGCCAGTAGTTACCCCGGACAGGGACGCGAAAAACTGTTTTTT. Translation gives CASSYPGQGREKLFF. Supplemented by reference TRBV19 and TRBJ1-4, the full variable domain reads DGGITQSPKYLFRKEGQNVTLSCEQNLNHDAMYWYRQDPGQGLRLIYYSQIVNDFQKGDIAEGYSVSREKKESFPLTVTSAQKNPTAFYLCASSYPGQGREKLFFGSGTQLSVL.

V gene TRBV6-4 combines with J gene TRBJ2-1; TRBD2 might be the D (6 bases). CDR3 length: 14 amino acids. Between the trimmed V and J ends, which lost 8 bases and 0 bases, there was a span of 11 bases. Germline CDR1 and CDR2: MRHNA and SNTAGT. CDR3 in amino acids: CASGRPSSYNEQFF. CDR3 bases: TGTGCCAGCGGGAGGCCTAGCTCCTACAATGAGCAGTTCTTC.